This entry lists 14 T cell receptor beta chains sequenced from one sample in a study of T cell responses to AZD1222 COVID-19 vaccine (dated by TCRdb to about 2021). The library was obtained by the immunoSEQ multiplex PCR assay. TCRdb stores this immuneACCESS table with in-frame sequences only. Part of the clones is absent; in the studies checked, under half of the shortfall reflects unresolved V genes, and no reason is known for the rest. For this sample the table gives almost 70,000 clones, of which around four fifths were detected only once. 25% of the sample is taken by the ten largest. The meaning of the sample's time point label: about 28 days (+/-7) after the second vaccine dose. Material: peripheral blood, obtained 28 days after the second AZD1222 dose. These receptors were obtained from an adult who received the AZD1222 COVID-19 vaccine.

The J gene is TRBJ2-7, the V gene TRBV12-3 or TRBV12-4, with a tentative D call TRBD1 (5 bases). This CDR3 contains 13 residues. V was cut by 5 bases and J by 0 bases, with 8 bases left in between. CDR3 DNA sequence: TGTGCCAGCAGTGGGGCCAGCTCCTACGAGCAGTACTTC. Amino acid sequence: CASSGASSYEQYF.

This chain uses TRBV7-8 with TRBJ2-3; 7 bases agree with TRBD2. This CDR3 region has 16 residues. With V trimmed by 1 base and J by 4 bases, 8 bases remained unmatched. Germline V gene lookup returns CDR1 SGHVS and CDR2 FQNEAQ. CDR3 in DNA: TGTGCCAGCAGCTTAGGATTCGGACTAGACTCAGATACGCAGTATTTT. Its protein is CASSLGFGLDSDTQYF.

This clone was seen a single time. The V call is TRBV28, the J call TRBJ2-7; 8 bases line up with TRBD1. This CDR3 is 15 amino acids long. Germline CDR1 MDHEN, CDR2 SYDVKM. Trimming took 5 bases from V and 0 from J; bases not matched to a gene: 6. CDR3 nucleotide sequence: TGTGCCAGCAGTAAGGACAGGGCAATCTCCTACGAGCAGTACTTC. As protein: CASSKDRAISYEQYF. Variable domain in full (rest from reference TRBV28 and TRBJ2-7): DVKVTQSSRYLVKRTGEKVFLECVQDMDHENMFWYRQDPGLGLRLIYFSYDVKMKEKGDIPEGYSVSREKKERFSLILESASTNQTSMYLCASSKDRAISYEQYFGPGTRLTVT.

The V and J genes are TRBV7-9 and TRBJ1-4; D call uncertain. The CDR3 has 12 amino acids. V was pared by 1 base and J by 7 bases, with 4 bases between. Germline-derived CDR1 and CDR2 are SEHNR and FQNEAQ (reference sequence). The CDR3 reads CASSLESEKLFF. CDR3 nucleotides: TGTGCCAGCAGCTTAGAAAGTGAAAAACTGTTTTTT.

The chain employs TRBV6-1 and TRBJ2-7; TRBD2 is a possible D gene (5 bases). The germline CDR1 and CDR2 sequences are MNHNS and SASEGT. Trimming left V 1 base short and J 2 bases short, with 12 bases between. The CDR3 runs to 15 residues. The CDR3 DNA follows: TGTGCCAGCAGTGAAGGGGTTAGCGCCACCTACGAGCAGTACTTC. Protein sequence: CASSEGVSATYEQYF.

The J gene is TRBJ1-1, the V gene TRBV6-5; D remains ambiguous. The CDR3 totals 15 residues. Germline CDR1 and CDR2: MNHEY and SVGAGI. V was shortened by 7 bases and J by 1 base, with 16 bases between the two germline ends. CDR3 in DNA: TGTGCCAGCACAACTGAGGTTACGGCGAACACTGAAGCTTTCTTT. It encodes CASTTEVTANTEAFF.

The gene calls are TRBV9 and TRBJ1-2, with D possibly being TRBD1 (5 bases). In germline, CDR1 is SGDLS, CDR2 YYNGEE. The CDR3 has 15 amino acids. Trimming cost V 0 bases and J 5 bases, with 14 bases left between them. The CDR3 nucleotides read TGTGCCAGCAGCGTAGGCCCCGACAGTATATATGGCTACACCTTC. Its protein is CASSVGPDSIYGYTF.

This chain connects TRBV7-3 to TRBJ2-2; either TRBD1 or TRBD2 may fit D (5 bases each). Trimming shortened V by 2 bases and J by 7 bases, and 14 bases separated the two germline ends. This CDR3 contains 15 residues. Germline assignment: CDR1 SGHTA and CDR2 FQGTGA. In DNA form, the CDR3 reads TGTGCCAGCAGCTTACGTGGGGTGAGGGGCGGGGAGCTGTTTTTT. Protein product: CASSLRGVRGGELFF.

The rearrangement uses TRBV3-1 (or the pseudogene TRBV3-2) and TRBJ2-3; 12 bases are a match to TRBD2. Germline loops: CDR1 LGHDT, CDR2 YNNKEL (reference sequence). After removal of 8 bases from V and 7 bases from J, the junction contained 10 bases not matched to a gene. The CDR3 contains 15 residues. CDR3 DNA: TGTGCCAGCGGAAATTCGGGACTAGCGGGCCATACGCAGTATTTT. This sequence encodes CASGNSGLAGHTQYF.

The chain links TRBV6-5 to TRBJ1-6; 8 bases line up with TRBD1. V lost 5 bases, J lost 8 bases, and 2 bases stayed unmatched. CDR3 length: 13 amino acids. Germline CDR1 MNHEY, CDR2 SVGAGI. The CDR3 loop reads CASSIQGDSPLHF. The CDR3 DNA is TGTGCCAGCAGTATACAGGGGGATTCACCCCTCCACTTT.

The V and J genes are TRBV18 and TRBJ2-7; 7 positions match TRBD2. The CDR3 covers 16 residues. Unmatched junction bases numbered 15, after V lost 3 bases and J lost 7 bases. Per germline, CDR1 KGHSH and CDR2 LQKENI. The CDR3 region has the DNA TGTGCCAGCTCACCTTCCGGGACTACTTTTCCCCGGGAGCAGTACTTC. It yields the protein CASSPSGTTFPREQYF.

This clone showed up just a few times. The chain recombines TRBV6-5 with TRBJ2-7; no reliable D call. Trimming cost V 10 bases and J 5 bases, with 18 bases left between them. CDR1 and CDR2 from the germline V gene are MNHEY and SVGAGI. The CDR3 is 13 residues long. The CDR3 DNA sequence: TGTGCCACCGACATGGGCGTAGGTAACGAGCAGTACTTC. This gives the protein CATDMGVGNEQYF.

The V call is TRBV23-1, the J call TRBJ2-3; 8 nucleotides match TRBD2. TRBV23-1 falls under the ORF class, with uncertain function. The CDR3 sequence is 18 residues long. Unmatched junction bases numbered 12, after V lost 0 bases and J lost 4 bases. The CDR3: CASSQSSRARREADTQYF. CDR3 in DNA: TGCGCCAGCAGTCAATCGAGTAGGGCTAGGCGGGAGGCAGATACGCAGTATTTT.

The genes are TRBV30 and TRBJ2-1, with TRBD2 identical over 7 bases. The J segment lost 0 bases and the V segment lost 2 bases, leaving 1 base of the junction unmatched. This CDR3 spans 14 amino acids. Germline loops: CDR1 GTSNPN, CDR2 SVGIG (reference sequence). The CDR3 protein is CAWSTSDSYNEQFF. The DNA for the CDR3 is TGTGCCTGGAGTACTAGCGACTCCTACAATGAGCAGTTCTTC.